This T cell receptor beta chain was captured in a study of cytomegalovirus exposure and HLA in healthy donors. This CDR3 has 13 amino acids. The junction had 7 bases not matched to a gene; V was cut back by 10 bases and J by 1 base. CDR1 is SGHDN, CDR2 FVKESK, per germline. PCR used 60 Vbeta primers and 13 Jbeta primers. The repertoire was sequenced with immunoSEQ multiplex PCR; TCRdb's copy has only in-frame clones and lacks some. The specimen's table records 100,000 to 150,000 clones. This chain uses TRBV14 with TRBJ2-7; TRBD2 agrees at 7 bases. This clonotype originated in a man between 18 and 35 years old in good health and CMV-seronegative. The sample comprised PBMCs. The CDR3 DNA is TGTGCCACCCGGGGGGACGGGTCCTACGAGCAGTACTTC. It codes for CATRGDGSYEQYF.